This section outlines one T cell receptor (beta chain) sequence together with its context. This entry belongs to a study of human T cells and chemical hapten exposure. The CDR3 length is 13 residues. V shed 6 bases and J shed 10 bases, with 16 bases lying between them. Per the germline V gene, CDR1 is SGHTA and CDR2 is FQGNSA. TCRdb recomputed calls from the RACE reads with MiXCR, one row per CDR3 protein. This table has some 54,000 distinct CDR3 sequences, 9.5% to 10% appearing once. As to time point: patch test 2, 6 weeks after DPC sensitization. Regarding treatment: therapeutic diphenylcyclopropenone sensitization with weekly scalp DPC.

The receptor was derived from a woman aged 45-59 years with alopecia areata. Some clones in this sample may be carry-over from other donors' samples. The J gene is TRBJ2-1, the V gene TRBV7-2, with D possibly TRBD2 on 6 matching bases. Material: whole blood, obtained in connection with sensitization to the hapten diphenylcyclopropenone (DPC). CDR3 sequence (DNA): TGTGCCAGCAGAACCCAGCCGGGAGAGGAGCAGTTCTTC. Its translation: CASRTQPGEEQFF.